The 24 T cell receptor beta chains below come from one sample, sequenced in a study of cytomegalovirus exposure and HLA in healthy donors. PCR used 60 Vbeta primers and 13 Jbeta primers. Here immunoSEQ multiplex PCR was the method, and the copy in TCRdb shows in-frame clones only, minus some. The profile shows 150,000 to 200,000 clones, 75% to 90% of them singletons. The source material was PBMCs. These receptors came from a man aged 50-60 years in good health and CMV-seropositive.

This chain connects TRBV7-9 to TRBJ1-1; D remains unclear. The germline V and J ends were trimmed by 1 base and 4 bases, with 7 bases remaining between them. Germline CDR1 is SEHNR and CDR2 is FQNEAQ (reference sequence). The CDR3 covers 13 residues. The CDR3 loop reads CASSLDGFTEAFF. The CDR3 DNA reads TGTGCCAGCAGCTTAGACGGGTTCACTGAAGCTTTCTTT.

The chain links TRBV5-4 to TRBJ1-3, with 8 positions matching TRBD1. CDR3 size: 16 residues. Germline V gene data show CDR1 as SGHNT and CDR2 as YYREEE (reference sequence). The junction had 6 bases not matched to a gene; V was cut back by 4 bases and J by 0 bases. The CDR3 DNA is TGTGCCAGCAGCAAGGGACAGGCCCACTCTGGAAACACCATATATTTT. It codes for CASSKGQAHSGNTIYF.

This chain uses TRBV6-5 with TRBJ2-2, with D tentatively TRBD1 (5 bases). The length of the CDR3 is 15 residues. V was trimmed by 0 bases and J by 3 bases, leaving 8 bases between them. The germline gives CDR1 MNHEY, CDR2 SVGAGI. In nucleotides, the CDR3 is TGTGCCAGCAGTTACTCGTGGGGCGACACCGGGGAGCTGTTTTTT. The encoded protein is CASSYSWGDTGELFF.

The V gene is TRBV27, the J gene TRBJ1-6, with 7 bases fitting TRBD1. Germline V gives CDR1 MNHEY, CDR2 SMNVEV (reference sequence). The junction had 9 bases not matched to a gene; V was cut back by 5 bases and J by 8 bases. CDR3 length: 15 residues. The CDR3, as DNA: TGTGCCAGCAGTATCAGACAGGGCCTTGATTCACCCCTCCACTTT. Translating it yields CASSIRQGLDSPLHF.

CDR3 nucleotides: TGTGCCAGCAGCCCATGGGGACTAATGAACAATGAGCAGTTCTTC. This encodes CASSPWGLMNNEQFF. J is TRBJ2-1 and V is TRBV11-1; 7 bases fit TRBD2. The CDR3 has 15 amino acids. From germline, CDR1 is SGHAT and CDR2 FQDESV (reference sequence). J was trimmed by 5 bases and V by 5 bases; bases with no gene match: 9.

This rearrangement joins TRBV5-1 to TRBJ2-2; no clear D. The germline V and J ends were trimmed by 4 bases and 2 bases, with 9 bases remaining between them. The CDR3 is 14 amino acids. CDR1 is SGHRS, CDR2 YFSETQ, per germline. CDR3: CASSPEFNTGELFF. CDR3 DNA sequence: TGCGCCAGCAGCCCAGAATTCAACACCGGGGAGCTGTTTTTT.

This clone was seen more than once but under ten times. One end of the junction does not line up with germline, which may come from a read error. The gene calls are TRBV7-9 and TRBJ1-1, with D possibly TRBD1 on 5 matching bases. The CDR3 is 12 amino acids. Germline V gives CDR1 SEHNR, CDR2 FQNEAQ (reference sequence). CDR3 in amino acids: CSSSLGDTEAFF. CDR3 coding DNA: TGTTCCAGCAGTCTAGGGGACACTGAAGCTTTCTTT.

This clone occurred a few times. The CDR3 coding sequence is TGTGCCAGCAGTACCCACAGGAGACCGTACAATGAGCAGTTCTTC. This codes for CASSTHRRPYNEQFF. This rearrangement joins TRBV6-8 to TRBJ2-1, with D possibly being TRBD1 (5 bases). CDR1 and CDR2 from the germline V gene are MNHGY and SAAAGT. The CDR3 contains 15 residues. Deletions cut 5 bases from V and 4 bases from J, with 15 bases between.

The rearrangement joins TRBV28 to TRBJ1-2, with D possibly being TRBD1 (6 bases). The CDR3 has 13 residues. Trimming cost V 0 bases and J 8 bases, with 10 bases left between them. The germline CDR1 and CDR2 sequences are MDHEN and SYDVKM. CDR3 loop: CASSLWGAIGYTF. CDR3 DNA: TGTGCCAGCAGTTTATGGGGGGCGATCGGCTACACCTTC.

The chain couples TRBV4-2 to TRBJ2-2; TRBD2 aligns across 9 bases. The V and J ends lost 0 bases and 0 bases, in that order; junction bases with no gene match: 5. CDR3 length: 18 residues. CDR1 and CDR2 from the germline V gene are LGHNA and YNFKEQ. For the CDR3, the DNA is TGTGCCAGCAGCCAAGACCTTAGCGGGGGTCCGAACACCGGGGAGCTGTTTTTT. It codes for CASSQDLSGGPNTGELFF.

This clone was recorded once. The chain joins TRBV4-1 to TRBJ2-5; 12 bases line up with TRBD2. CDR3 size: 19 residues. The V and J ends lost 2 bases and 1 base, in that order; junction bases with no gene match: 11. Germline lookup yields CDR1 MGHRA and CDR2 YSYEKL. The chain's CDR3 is CASSQSPTSGGTIQETQYF. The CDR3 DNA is TGCGCCAGCAGCCAATCCCCAACTAGCGGGGGGACTATCCAAGAGACCCAGTACTTC.

In DNA form, the CDR3 reads TGTGCCAGCAGCTTGTCCCGGGGGAGCTCCTACGAGCAGTACTTC. Its protein product is CASSLSRGSSYEQYF. The rearrangement uses TRBV5-6 and TRBJ2-7, with D possibly matching TRBD2 (6 bases). V dropped 1 base and J dropped 0 bases, with 11 bases sitting between them. Looked up from germline, CDR1 is SGHDT and CDR2 is YYEEEE. This CDR3 contains 15 residues.

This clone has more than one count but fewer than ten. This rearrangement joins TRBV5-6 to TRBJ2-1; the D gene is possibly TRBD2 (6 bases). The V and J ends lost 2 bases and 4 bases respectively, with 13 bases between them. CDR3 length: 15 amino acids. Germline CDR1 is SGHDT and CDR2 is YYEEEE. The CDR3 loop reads CASSLAGTLYNEQFF. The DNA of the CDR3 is TGTGCCAGCAGCTTAGCGGGCACTCTTTACAATGAGCAGTTCTTC.

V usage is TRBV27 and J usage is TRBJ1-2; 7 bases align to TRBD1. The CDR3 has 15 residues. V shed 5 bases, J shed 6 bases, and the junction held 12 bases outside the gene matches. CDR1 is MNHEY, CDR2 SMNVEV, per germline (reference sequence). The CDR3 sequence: CASSPDRKRANGYTF. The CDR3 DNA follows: TGTGCCAGCAGTCCGGACAGGAAGAGGGCTAATGGCTACACCTTC.

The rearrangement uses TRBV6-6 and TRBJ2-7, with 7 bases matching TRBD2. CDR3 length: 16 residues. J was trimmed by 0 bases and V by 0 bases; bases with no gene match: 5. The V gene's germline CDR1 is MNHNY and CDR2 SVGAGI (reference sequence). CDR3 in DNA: TGTGCCAGCAGTTACTCTCGGGGCGGGAGCTCCTACGAGCAGTACTTC. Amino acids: CASSYSRGGSSYEQYF.

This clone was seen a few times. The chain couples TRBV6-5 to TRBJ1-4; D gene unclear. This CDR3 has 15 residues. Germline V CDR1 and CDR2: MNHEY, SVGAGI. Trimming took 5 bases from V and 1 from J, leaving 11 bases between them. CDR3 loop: CASSPSGGTNEKLFF. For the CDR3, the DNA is TGTGCCAGCAGTCCCTCGGGTGGAACTAATGAAAAACTGTTTTTT.

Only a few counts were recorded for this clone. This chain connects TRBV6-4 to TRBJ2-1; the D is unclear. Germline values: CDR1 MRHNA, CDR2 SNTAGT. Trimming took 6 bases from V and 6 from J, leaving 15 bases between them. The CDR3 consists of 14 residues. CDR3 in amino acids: CASSPGGAPNEQFF. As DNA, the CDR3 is TGTGCCAGCAGCCCCGGCGGAGCCCCCAATGAGCAGTTCTTC.

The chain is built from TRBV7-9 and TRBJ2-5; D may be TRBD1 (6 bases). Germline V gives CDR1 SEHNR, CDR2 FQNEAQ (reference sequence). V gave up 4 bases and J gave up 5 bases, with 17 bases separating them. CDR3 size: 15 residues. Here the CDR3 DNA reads TGTGCCAGCAGCTCCCCAGGGGTAGTCGGGGAGACCCAGTACTTC. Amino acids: CASSSPGVVGETQYF.

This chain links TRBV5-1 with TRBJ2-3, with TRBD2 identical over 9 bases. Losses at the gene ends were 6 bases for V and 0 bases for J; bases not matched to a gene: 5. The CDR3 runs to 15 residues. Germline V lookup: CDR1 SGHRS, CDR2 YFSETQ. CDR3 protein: CASTIAGASTDTQYF. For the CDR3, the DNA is TGCGCCAGCACCATAGCGGGGGCCAGCACAGATACGCAGTATTTT.

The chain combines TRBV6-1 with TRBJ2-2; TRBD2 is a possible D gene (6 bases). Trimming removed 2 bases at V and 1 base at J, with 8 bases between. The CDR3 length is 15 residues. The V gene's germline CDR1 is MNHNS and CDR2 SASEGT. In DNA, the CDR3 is TGTGCCAGCAGTGAAAAGCGGGTGAACACCGGGGAGCTGTTTTTT. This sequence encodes CASSEKRVNTGELFF.

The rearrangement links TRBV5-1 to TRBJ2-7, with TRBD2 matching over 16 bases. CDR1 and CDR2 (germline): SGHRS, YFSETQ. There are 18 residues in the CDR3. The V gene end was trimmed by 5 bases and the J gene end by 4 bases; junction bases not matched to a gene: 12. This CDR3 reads CASRDPGTSGGASYEQYF. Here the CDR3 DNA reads TGCGCCAGCAGGGACCCCGGGACTAGCGGGGGGGCTTCGTACGAGCAGTACTTC.

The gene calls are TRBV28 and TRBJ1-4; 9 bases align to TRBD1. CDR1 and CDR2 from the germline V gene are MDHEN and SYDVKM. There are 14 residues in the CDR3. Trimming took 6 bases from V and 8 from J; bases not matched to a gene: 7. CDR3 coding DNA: TGTGCCAGCAGGACGGACAGGGGAGTAGAAAAACTGTTTTTT. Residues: CASRTDRGVEKLFF. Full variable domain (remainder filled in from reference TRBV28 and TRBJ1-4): DVKVTQSSRYLVKRTGEKVFLECVQDMDHENMFWYRQDPGLGLRLIYFSYDVKMKEKGDIPEGYSVSREKKERFSLILESASTNQTSMYLCASRTDRGVEKLFFGSGTQLSVL.

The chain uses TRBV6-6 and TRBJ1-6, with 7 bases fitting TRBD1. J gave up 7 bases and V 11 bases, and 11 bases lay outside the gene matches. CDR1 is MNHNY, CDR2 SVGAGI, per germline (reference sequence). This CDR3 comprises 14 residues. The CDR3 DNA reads TGTGCCCTGAGAGAAGGGGGCGCAAATTCACCCCTCCACTTT. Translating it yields CALREGGANSPLHF.

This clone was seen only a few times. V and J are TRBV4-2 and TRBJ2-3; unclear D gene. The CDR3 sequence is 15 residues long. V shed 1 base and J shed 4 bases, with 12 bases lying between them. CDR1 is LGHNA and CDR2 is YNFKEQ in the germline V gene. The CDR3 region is CASSQVGASPDTQYF. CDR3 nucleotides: TGTGCCAGCAGCCAAGTTGGAGCGTCCCCAGATACGCAGTATTTT.